The clone carrying this T cell receptor (beta chain) turned up a few times. Its target is not known. This sample is part of a study of T cells in Graves' hyperthyroidism and ophthalmopathy. Study-level points and caveats: Most thyroid clonotypes expanded above 0.001 were also detected in blood.

The TCR beta CDR3 regions underwent amplification using RNA transcripts as the source. HTBI primers drove first-round RT-PCR of the TCR CDR3. TCRdb passed the multiplex PCR reads through MiXCR, listing each CDR3 protein once. The data show about 200,000 distinct CDR3 sequences, roughly a sixth seen once. Sequencing was done on a sample of blood. The TCR originated in a woman between 50 and 59 years old with Graves' hyperthyroidism.

For the CDR3, the DNA is TGCAGCGCCCGTGACAGGGTGACTAATGAAAAACTGTTTTTT. Translating gives CSARDRVTNEKLFF. This sequence joins TRBV29-1 and TRBJ1-4; 7 bases map to TRBD1. This CDR3 contains 14 residues. CDR1 and CDR2 from the germline V gene are SQVTM and ANQGSEA. The junction had 7 bases not matched to a gene; V was cut back by 7 bases and J by 2 bases.